This entry describes one T cell receptor beta chain. Its antigen has not been determined. The record has no base qualities; no much larger clone is one base away. The sample belongs to a study of molecular identifiers for immune sequencing clone quantification (dated by TCRdb to between 2018 and 2020). About the study as a whole: For a replicate experiment, the RNA from either approximately 20,000 or 98,000 naive CD8 T cells was divided into five aliquots, and four of those aliquots went on to sequencing. CD8 T cells were used in a methods study to benchmark molecular-identifier clustering-based TCR repertoire sequencing (MIDCIRS) and TCR RNA copy counting. Study-level results and caveats: In CMV-specific effector cells, clones with more than 20 RNA copies accounted for over 97% of molecules, whereas in naive cells such clones accounted for under 1%. When barcode sub-clustering was not used, chimeric consensus sequences inflated TCR diversity, with chimeras reaching as high as 47%. Modeling gave about three recovered TCR RNA copies per cell versus 7.5 to 10 by digital PCR, implying approximately 30% capture efficiency. Highly expanded clone sizes could be underestimated because identical TCR molecules may share a barcode. Naive libraries contained spiked-in Jurkat TCR RNA (around eleven copies' worth), which is not part of the donor repertoire. Even against a background of 800,000 to 1,000,000 naive CD8 T cells, spiked-in Jurkat TCR RNA amounting to a single cell's worth was reported to be detectable.

The method behind the library was PCR. TCRdb names NextSeq 500 as the instrument used. Bulk TCR libraries were prepared as previously described, using TCR primers listed in Table S5. Purification of total RNA was performed with the Qiagen AllPrep DNA/RNA kit. Before any analysis, reads coming from multiple sequencing runs of the same library were combined into one pool. From the authors' description of their analysis: Reads were retained only if their TCR constant sequence matched exactly, and those retained reads were trimmed to 150 nt and grouped according to their 12-nt molecular barcodes. Reads inside each barcode group were sub-clustered using a 15% Levenshtein threshold, and a quality-weighted consensus sequence was constructed for each RNA molecule. Non-functional sequences were filtered out, along with any lower-count sequence sitting one edit away from another sequence. Barcode sub-clusters with fewer than 20% of the maximum read count were removed, based on fitting two negative binomial distributions. TCRdb itself trimmed the public reads at Q25 with fastp, ran MiXCR and retained productive beta chains. Rows merge per CDR3 protein into single entries with the most common DNA and genes. The authors' filters were not applied to this entry. Counted in this sample were around 460,000 distinct CDR3 sequences; roughly 25% of them appeared once. Clones ranked in the top ten supply 0.7% to 0.9% of the sample.

Taken from cysteine to phenylalanine, the CDR3 has 14 residues. Of all the DNA, just the CDR3 is kept, 42 bases in frame from base 1. After removal of 5 bases from V and 8 bases from J, the junction retains 5 bases not matched to a gene. Via the germline V gene (reference sequence), CDR1 is SEHNR and CDR2 FQNEAQ. Naive CD8 T cell libraries were made from roughly 20,000 to 1,000,000 sorted cells using 10%, 30% or 50% of purified RNA. Naive CD8 T cells, defined as CD8+CD4-CCR7+CD45RA+, were FACS-sorted into RLT Plus buffer on a BD FACSAria II. To test detection sensitivity, Jurkat RNA equivalent to ten TCR copies was spiked into samples of roughly 19,000-1,000,000 naive CD8 T cells. Enrichment of CD8 T cells was done with RosetteSep CD8+ T Cell Enrichment Cocktail plus Ficoll-Paque, and ACK red cell lysis came afterward.

The TCR comes from a human donor in good health. Some libraries in this study had Jurkat cell RNA spiked in. The sequenced sample was naive CD8+ T cells from blood, with Jurkat cell RNA spiked in. The cell subset or site label, read with the paper, signifies: FACS-sorted CD8+CD4-CCR7+CD45RA+ naive T cells. Rearrangement joined TRBV7-9 to TRBJ2-1; 11 of the junction bases match TRBD2. The sequenced DNA: TGTGCCAGCAGCACGGGACTAGCGGTGGATGAGCAGTTCTTC. Its translation reads: CASSTGLAVDEQFF.